This T cell receptor (beta chain) originates from a study of glioma-infiltrating T cells. TCR alpha and beta CDR3 regions were amplified from RNA using iRepertoire nested multiplex PCR. One-step reverse transcription and amplification started from approximately 100-400 ng of tissue mRNA or PBMC total RNA. TCRdb ran MiXCR on the multiplex PCR reads and lists one entry per CDR3 protein. The sample consists of approximately 89,000 distinct CDR3 sequences, around a quarter of them appearing once. J lost 4 bases, V lost 0 bases, and 9 bases had no gene match. CDR3 length: 17 residues. Germline V gene sequence: CDR1 LNHNV, CDR2 YYDKDF (reference sequence). This clonotype was seen at least ten times.

The clonotype was recovered from a human donor with low-grade glioma or glioblastoma, undergoing nonglioma brain surgery, or in good health (not recorded which). Sequenced input: glioma tissue, nonneoplastic brain tissue, or PBMCs (not recorded which). The V and J genes are TRBV15 and TRBJ2-7; 10 bases map to TRBD2. This CDR3 reads CATSRDRLAGAIYEQYF. CDR3 in DNA: TGTGCCACCAGCAGAGATCGGCTAGCGGGAGCGATTTACGAGCAGTACTTC.